The clone carrying this T cell receptor beta chain has only a few counts. This specimen comes from a study of cytomegalovirus exposure and HLA in healthy donors. With 60 Vbeta and 13 Jbeta primers, the PCR was carried out. Repertoires were generated with immunoSEQ multiplex PCR, while TCRdb's copy carries only in-frame clones and drops some. The repertoire holds some 87,000 clones, with around two thirds as singletons. J lost 5 bases, V lost 3 bases, and 5 bases had no gene match. CDR3 length equals 16 residues. Germline V gene lookup returns CDR1 MGHDK and CDR2 SYGVNS. The sample consisted of PBMCs. V and J are TRBV25-1 and TRBJ2-3; 13 nucleotides agree with TRBD2. The clonotype was recovered from a woman in her thirties in good health and CMV-seropositive. The CDR3: CASSDRLAGGRDTQYF. CDR3 nucleotide sequence: TGTGCCAGCAGTGATCGACTAGCGGGGGGCCGAGATACGCAGTATTTT.